This passage covers 23 T cell receptor beta chains from one sample sequenced in a study of T cells in Graves' hyperthyroidism and ophthalmopathy. RNA transcripts served as the template for amplifying TCR beta CDR3 regions. The study used the HTBI primer set for a first-round RT-PCR of the TCR CDR3. One entry per CDR3 protein, called by TCRdb with MiXCR from the multiplex PCR reads. This table holds about 720,000 distinct CDR3 sequences, about 17% found once. Sequencing input: blood. These receptors all stem from a woman aged 45-65 years with Graves' hyperthyroidism that later progressed to Graves' ophthalmopathy.

The table lists this clonotype with a few counts. This rearrangement joins TRBV18 to TRBJ1-5; 8 bases agree with TRBD1. This CDR3 comprises 16 residues. V was pared by 4 bases and J by 1 base, with 6 bases of the junction left unmatched. Germline CDR1 is KGHSH and CDR2 is LQKENI. This CDR3 reads CASSRQGIRSNQPQHF. The CDR3 bases are TGTGCCAGCTCACGACAGGGGATCCGAAGCAATCAGCCCCAGCATTTT.

The CDR3 DNA follows: TGTGCCAGCAGCTTATTTGGGGGGACCCAGTACTTC. It yields the protein CASSLFGGTQYF. The rearrangement uses TRBV7-9 and TRBJ2-5; D is tentatively TRBD1 or TRBD2 (5 bases each). CDR1 is SEHNR and CDR2 is FQNEAQ in the germline V gene (reference sequence). The CDR3 is 12 amino acids. Trimming shortened V by 2 bases and J by 7 bases, and 8 bases separated the two germline ends.

This clonotype was counted ten times or more. The gene calls are TRBV11-2 and TRBJ1-6, with a tentative D call TRBD1 (6 bases). Trimming removed 4 bases at V and 6 bases at J, with 7 bases between. The CDR3 contains 13 residues. Germline-derived CDR1 and CDR2 are SGHAT and FQNNGV. The CDR3 coding sequence is TGTGCCAGCAGCTGGGGGCGTAATTCACCCCTCCACTTT. This encodes CASSWGRNSPLHF.

This clonotype came up many times. The chain recombines TRBV12-3 or TRBV12-4 with TRBJ1-1; D may be TRBD1 (5 bases). The CDR3 covers 15 residues. The V end was cut by 5 bases, the J end by 5 bases, with 18 bases between. The CDR3, as DNA: TGTGCCAGCAGTGTGGGGGGAGGAGGAGGGACTGAAGCTTTCTTT. It translates to CASSVGGGGGTEAFF.

The chain couples TRBV5-1 to TRBJ1-2; D unclear. Trimming stripped 1 base from V and 6 bases from J, with 13 bases between. Germline V gene lookup returns CDR1 SGHRS and CDR2 YFSETQ. This CDR3 spans 14 amino acids. The CDR3 sequence: CASSLIEGTDGYTF. Written as DNA, the CDR3 is TGCGCCAGCAGCTTGATAGAGGGAACGGATGGCTACACCTTC.

The genes are TRBV27 and TRBJ1-1; D uncertain. Trimming took off 7 bases at V and 4 bases at J, with 19 bases between the two ends. CDR3 length equals 15 residues. Germline lookup yields CDR1 MNHEY and CDR2 SMNVEV (reference sequence). The CDR3: CASNLNRAAGTEAFF. CDR3 bases: TGTGCCAGCAACCTTAACCGGGCCGCAGGCACTGAAGCTTTCTTT.

This rearrangement joins TRBV27 to TRBJ2-1, with D possibly TRBD1 on 5 matching bases. Germline values: CDR1 MNHEY, CDR2 SMNVEV (reference sequence). Trimming took off 6 bases at V and 4 bases at J, with 13 bases between the two ends. The CDR3 is 14 amino acids. CDR3 loop: CASSPRQKYNEQFF. Written as DNA, the CDR3 is TGTGCCAGCAGCCCTCGACAGAAATACAATGAGCAGTTCTTC.

This clonotype was observed a handful of times. The chain has TRBV12-3 or TRBV12-4 and TRBJ2-1, with TRBD2 matching 8 bases. The CDR3 loop spans 17 amino acids. V trimming: 5 bases; J trimming: 8 bases; junction bases outside the gene matches: 17. The CDR3 sequence: CASSPTRGGGSPHEQFF. Here the CDR3 DNA reads TGTGCCAGCAGTCCGACCCGGGGGGGGGGCTCCCCCCATGAGCAGTTCTTC.

This clonotype was seen many times. The chain carries TRBV6-6 and TRBJ1-2; D is uncertain. V was clipped by 0 bases and J by 4 bases, with 9 bases between them. This CDR3 has 14 residues. Per the germline V gene, CDR1 is MNHNY and CDR2 is SVGAGI (reference sequence). CDR3 in DNA: TGTGCCAGCAGTTACTCGGCGGGCGCCTATGGCTACACCTTC. This translates into CASSYSAGAYGYTF.

This clonotype has only a few counts. This chain uses TRBV20-1 with TRBJ2-4; 8 nucleotides align to TRBD2. CDR3 length: 16 residues. Germline V gives CDR1 DFQATT, CDR2 SNEGSKA (reference sequence). V gave up 0 bases and J gave up 1 base; unmatched junction bases: 5. The CDR3 DNA reads as TGCAGTGCTAGAGATGAACGCGGGGGGGCCAAAAACATTCAGTACTTC. This codes for CSARDERGGAKNIQYF.

In DNA form, the CDR3 reads TGTGCCAGCAGCTTCGACGGATCCTCCAATGGCTACACCTTC. It yields the protein CASSFDGSSNGYTF. V is TRBV7-2 and J is TRBJ1-2; no definite D call. The CDR3 length is 14 residues. V lost 3 bases to trimming and J lost 6 bases, with 14 bases between them. Germline CDR1 and CDR2: SGHTA and FQGNSA.

This clonotype was counted ten times or more. The chain combines TRBV12-3 or TRBV12-4 with TRBJ1-1; 9 positions match TRBD1. The CDR3 covers 14 residues. With V trimmed by 9 bases and J by 1 base, 6 bases remained unmatched. In DNA, the CDR3 is TGTGCCAGATCGACAGGGGGGGAGAACACTGAAGCTTTCTTT. It encodes CARSTGGENTEAFF.

The rearrangement joins TRBV18 to TRBJ1-1, with 7 bases identical to TRBD1. In germline, CDR1 is KGHSH, CDR2 LQKENI. Trimming at V came to 6 bases and at J to 0 bases, leaving 7 bases not matched to a gene. The CDR3 contains 15 residues. The CDR3 sequence is CASSLGQFLNTEAFF. CDR3 nucleotide sequence: TGTGCCAGCTCTCTGGGACAGTTTTTGAACACTGAAGCTTTCTTT.

This clonotype was picked up many times. The chain is built from TRBV6-2 or TRBV6-3 and TRBJ2-7; D perhaps matches TRBD2 (6 bases). The CDR3 has 13 amino acids. Per the germline V gene, CDR1 is MNHEY and CDR2 is SVGEGT. V was shortened by 7 bases and J by 5 bases, with 15 bases between the two germline ends. The CDR3 reads CASTPAGRNEQYF. The CDR3 DNA follows: TGTGCCAGCACCCCAGCGGGTAGGAACGAGCAGTACTTC.

The chain couples TRBV6-7 to TRBJ2-1; D tentatively fits TRBD1 or TRBD2 (5 bases each). TRBV6-7 is an ORF; its function is uncertain. V lost 5 bases and J lost 8, with 13 bases in between. The length of the CDR3 is 13 residues. The CDR3 nucleotides read TGTGCCAGCAGTCCCGGGGCGCGGGATGAGCAGTTCTTC. It translates to CASSPGARDEQFF.

The chain joins TRBV18 to TRBJ2-7, with D possibly TRBD1 on 5 matching bases. Deletions cut 0 bases from V and 5 bases from J, with 14 bases between. Germline CDR1 reads KGHSH; CDR2 reads LQKENI. This CDR3 is 15 amino acids long. CDR3 sequence reads: CASSPPAQGGHEQYF. The CDR3 DNA reads TGTGCCAGCTCACCACCGGCGCAGGGTGGCCACGAGCAGTACTTC.

This clonotype was counted only a few times. This rearrangement joins TRBV28 to TRBJ2-2; D might be TRBD2 (5 bases). The CDR3 totals 17 residues. Germline lookup yields CDR1 MDHEN and CDR2 SYDVKM. V was cut by 0 bases and J by 0 bases, with 11 bases left in between. The CDR3 region is CASSLWAGGSNTGELFF. The CDR3 nucleotides read TGTGCCAGCAGTTTATGGGCTGGAGGATCGAACACCGGGGAGCTGTTTTTT.

This clonotype was observed many times. The V gene is TRBV11-1, the J gene TRBJ2-6, with no clear D. The CDR3 is 15 residues long. Per the germline V gene, CDR1 is SGHAT and CDR2 is FQDESV (reference sequence). V was pared by 4 bases and J by 0 bases, with 7 bases between. The CDR3 nucleotides read TGTGCCAGCAGCTCATTCGGCTCTGGGGCCAACGTCCTGACTTTC. Translating it yields CASSSFGSGANVLTF.

This clonotype was counted between two and nine times. Because it lacks the conserved phenylalanine or tryptophan at the end, this CDR3 is likely a read error. The DNA of the CDR3 is TGTGCCAGCAGCAGGTCCGACTTGAACACTGAAGCTTTCCTT. Encoded protein: CASSRSDLNTEAFL. The chain uses TRBV6-1 and TRBJ1-1; D remains unclear. This CDR3 has 14 residues. Germline V CDR1 and CDR2: MNHNS, SASEGT. V lost 6 bases, J lost 0 bases, and 11 bases lay in between.

This clonotype was seen more than once but under ten times. The chain uses TRBV5-6 and TRBJ1-2; 7 bases map to TRBD1. The CDR3 runs 15 residues. V trimming: 0 bases; J trimming: 8 bases; junction bases outside the gene matches: 10. In germline, CDR1 is SGHDT, CDR2 YYEEEE. The CDR3 spells CASSLALEGAPGYTF. The CDR3 DNA sequence: TGTGCCAGCAGCTTGGCCCTTGAGGGGGCGCCCGGCTACACCTTC.

Only a few counts were recorded for this clonotype. The V call is TRBV19, the J call TRBJ1-5; D possibly corresponds to TRBD1 (6 bases). V was trimmed by 6 bases and J by 1 base, leaving 16 bases between them. Per germline, CDR1 LNHDA and CDR2 SQIVND (reference sequence). This CDR3 comprises 16 residues. In nucleotides, the CDR3 is TGTGCCAGTAGGAAACAGGGCGAATACAGCAATCAGCCCCAGCATTTT. Translated: CASRKQGEYSNQPQHF.

There are a few counts of this clonotype. CDR3 protein: CSAPDRKKAYNEQFF. CDR3 nucleotide sequence: TGCAGTGCTCCGGACCGAAAGAAAGCCTACAATGAGCAGTTCTTC. The rearrangement joins TRBV20-1 to TRBJ2-1; D unresolved. The CDR3 contains 15 residues. Germline assignment: CDR1 DFQATT and CDR2 SNEGSKA (reference sequence). Trimming cost V 5 bases and J 2 bases, with 16 bases left between them.

The CDR3 reads CASSLPTETQYF. The CDR3 DNA sequence: TGTGCCAGCAGTTTACCAACGGAGACCCAGTACTTC. The V and J genes are TRBV7-9 and TRBJ2-5; D unresolved. Trimming took 6 bases from V and 5 from J, leaving 10 bases between them. The CDR3 is 12 amino acids. Germline loops: CDR1 SEHNR, CDR2 FQNEAQ (reference sequence).